This T cell receptor beta chain stems from a study of blood T cell repertoires in COVID-19. Original handling: The authors estimated nucleated cell counts from reference gene primer amplification. Sequenced by immunoSEQ multiplex PCR; TCRdb stores in-frame clones only, minus some. V, J and clone size derive from that table, while D and trimming were established from the DNA sequence. The data hold a few hundred thousand clones, with 89% observed a single time. The CDR3 is 13 residues long. V gave up 7 bases and J gave up 9 bases, with 19 bases separating them. Germline V gene data show CDR1 as SNHLY and CDR2 as FYNNEI.

The sample taken for sequencing was peripheral blood. This receptor was identified in a man aged 40-55 years with acute or convalescent COVID-19. The chain links TRBV2 to TRBJ2-7, with a weak D call TRBD2 (6 bases). The CDR3 DNA sequence: TGTGCCAGCAAACGGGAGTGGGGGACTGGGCAGTACTTC. Amino acid sequence: CASKREWGTGQYF.